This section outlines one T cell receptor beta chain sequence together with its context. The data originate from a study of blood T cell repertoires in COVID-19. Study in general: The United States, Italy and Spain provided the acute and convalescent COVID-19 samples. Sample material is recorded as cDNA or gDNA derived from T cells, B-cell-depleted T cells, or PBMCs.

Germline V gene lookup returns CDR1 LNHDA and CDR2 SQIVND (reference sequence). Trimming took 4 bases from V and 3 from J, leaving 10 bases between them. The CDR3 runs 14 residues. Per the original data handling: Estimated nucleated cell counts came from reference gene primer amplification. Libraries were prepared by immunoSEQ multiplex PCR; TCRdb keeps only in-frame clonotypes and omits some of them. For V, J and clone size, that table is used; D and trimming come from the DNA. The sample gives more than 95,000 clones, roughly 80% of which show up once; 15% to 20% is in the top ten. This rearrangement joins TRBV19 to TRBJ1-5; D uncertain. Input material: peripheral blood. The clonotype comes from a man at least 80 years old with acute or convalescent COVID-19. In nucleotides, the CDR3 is TGTGCCAGTAGTACGCTAGGTTCCAATCAGCCCCAGCATTTT. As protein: CASSTLGSNQPQHF.